This T cell receptor beta chain was recorded in a study of graft-versus-host responses after intestinal transplantation. As concerns this clone: Its specificity is not known.

The assay was immunoSEQ multiplex PCR, and TCRdb's table has in-frame clones only and misses some. The sample shows under 50,000 clones, about nine tenths of them seen only once. The germline V gene encodes CDR1 LNHDA and CDR2 SQIVND (reference sequence). This CDR3 is built from 12 residues. Regarding the study as a whole: The study associated peak circulating GvH clone levels with early post-transplant HvG declines.

This rearrangement joins TRBV19 to TRBJ2-5; D perhaps matches TRBD2 (6 bases). The J call is in doubt because the DNA end fits TRBJ2-7 better. The source was PBMCs, collected 267 days after transplant. This receptor was taken from a human patient who received an intestinal transplant, so some T cells may come from the graft donor. The CDR3 sequence is CASSLYGGEQYF. The CDR3 DNA is TGTGCCAGTAGCCTATACGGGGGCGAGCAGTACTTC.